The source of this T cell receptor beta chain is a study of T cell clonality in common variable immunodeficiency. Study outcomes and limitations: Fewer TCRbeta clones were shared among CVID subjects than controls.

This clone appeared many times. Its antigen is as yet unknown. The missing CDR3 end, 3 residues past where the read stops, is filled in from the germline J gene. Germline-derived CDR1 and CDR2 are LGHNT and FRNRAP. The CDR3 is 17 amino acids. The V gene end was trimmed by 1 base and the J gene end by 3 bases; junction bases not matched to a gene: 9. The table came from immunoSEQ multiplex PCR; TCRdb's copy has only in-frame clones and leaves some out. This set yields about 40,000 clones and no singletons; the top ten hold roughly 1.9%. The V gene is TRBV12-5, the J gene TRBJ2-3; 8 bases agree with TRBD2. The specimen was peripheral blood mononuclear cells. The source is a person aged 18 to 75 in good health. Incomplete CDR3 DNA: TGTGCTAGTGGTTTGGACCAGCGGGAGCGGGGGACAGATACG. Protein product: CASGLDQRERGTDT. The full CDR3 is CASGLDQRERGTDTQYF.